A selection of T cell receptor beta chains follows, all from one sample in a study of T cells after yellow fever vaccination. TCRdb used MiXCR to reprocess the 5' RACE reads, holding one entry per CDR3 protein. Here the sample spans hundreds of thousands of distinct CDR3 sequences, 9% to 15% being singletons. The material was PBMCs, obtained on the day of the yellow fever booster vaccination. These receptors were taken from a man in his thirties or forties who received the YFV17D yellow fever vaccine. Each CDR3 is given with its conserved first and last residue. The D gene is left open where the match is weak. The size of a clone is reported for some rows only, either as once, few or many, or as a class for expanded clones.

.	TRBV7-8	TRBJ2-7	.	TGTGCCAGCAGCTTAGAATCGAGCTCCTACGAGCAGTACTTC	CASSLESSSYEQYF
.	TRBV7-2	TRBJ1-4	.	TGTGCCAGCAGCTTGTCGGGACTCAATGAAAAACTGTTTTTT	CASSLSGLNEKLFF
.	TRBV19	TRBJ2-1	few	TGTGCCAGTAGTCTGAGGCTCCGCGACCCTGAGCAGTTCTTC	CASSLRLRDPEQFF
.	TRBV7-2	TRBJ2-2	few	TGTGCCAGCAGCTCGTCAATAGTCGGGGAGCTGTTTTTT	CASSSSIVGELFF
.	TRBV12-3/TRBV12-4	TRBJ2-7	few	TGTGCCAGCAGTTTCCTCCTCCCCTCGGGACCGCAAAATAATTACGAGCAGTACTTC	CASSFLLPSGPQNNYEQYF
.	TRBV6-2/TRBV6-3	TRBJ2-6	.	TGTGCCAGCAGTTACTCTCTAGGCTCTGGGGCCAACGTCCTGACTTTC	CASSYSLGSGANVLTF
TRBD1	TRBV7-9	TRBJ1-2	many	TGTGCCAGCAGTTTCGGACAGGGGGGACGTAACTATGGCTACACCTTC	CASSFGQGGRNYGYTF
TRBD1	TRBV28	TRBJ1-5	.	TGTGCCAGCAGTTTAGGCCGGGGACAGGGTGTGGGCAATCAGCCCCAGCATTTT	CASSLGRGQGVGNQPQHF
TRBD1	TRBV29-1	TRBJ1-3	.	TGCAGCGCAGGGGGTGGAAACACCATATATTTT	CSAGGGNTIYF
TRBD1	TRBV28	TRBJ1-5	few	TGTGCCAGTACGGGACAGGGGCGGTTTAGGCAGCCCCAGCATTTT	CASTGQGRFRQPQHF
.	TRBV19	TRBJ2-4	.	TGTGCCAGTAGCCGGGCGGGACAAGCCAAAAACATTCAGTACTTC	CASSRAGQAKNIQYF
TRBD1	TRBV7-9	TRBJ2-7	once	TGTGCCAGCAGCTTGAACAGGGGGTTCGGGTACGAGCAGTACTTC	CASSLNRGFGYEQYF
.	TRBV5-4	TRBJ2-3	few	TGTGCCAGCAGCTGGGCCCTTGGGACTGGGACAGATACGCAGTATTTT	CASSWALGTGTDTQYF
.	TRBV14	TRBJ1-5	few	TGTGCCAGCCCCAGTTCGGGAAAATATAGCAATCAGCCCCAGCATTTT	CASPSSGKYSNQPQHF
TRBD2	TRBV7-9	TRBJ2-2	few	TGTGCCAGCAGCTTTGCGGGAGAAACCGGGGAGCTGTTTTTT	CASSFAGETGELFF
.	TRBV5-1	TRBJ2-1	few	TGCGCCAGCGCCCCCGCAGTTCTACAGTATGAGCAGTTCTTC	CASAPAVLQYEQFF
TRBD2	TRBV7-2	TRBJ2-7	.	TGTGCCAGCAGCTTAGTTGTCGGTAGCGGGGGATACGAGCAGTACTTC	CASSLVVGSGGYEQYF
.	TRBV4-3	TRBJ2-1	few	TGCGCCAGCAGCCAAGACGGTTATGGCGGGCTTGGGAATGAGCAGTTCTTC	CASSQDGYGGLGNEQFF
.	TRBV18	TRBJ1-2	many	TGTGCCAGCTCACCGGGGTCAGGGTCGGCTAACTATGGCTACACCTTC	CASSPGSGSANYGYTF
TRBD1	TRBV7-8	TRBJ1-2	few	TGTGCCAGCAGCCCTACAGGGGCGAGCCCCCTAGCCTATGGCTACACCTTC	CASSPTGASPLAYGYTF
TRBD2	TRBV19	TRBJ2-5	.	TGTGCCAGTAAGGGGACTAGCGGGAGGAGGCAAGAGACCCAGTACTTC	CASKGTSGRRQETQYF
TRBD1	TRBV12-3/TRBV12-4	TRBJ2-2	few	TGTGCCAGCAGGGCCGGGACAGCGAACACCGGGGAGCTGTTTTTT	CASRAGTANTGELFF
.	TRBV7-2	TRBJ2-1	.	TGTGCCAGCAGCTTAGTTACAGGCCGGAATGAGCAGTTCTTC	CASSLVTGRNEQFF
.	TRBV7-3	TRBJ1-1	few	TGTGCCAGCAGCTTAGAACGGGGAACTTTGAACACTGAAGCTTTCTTT	CASSLERGTLNTEAFF
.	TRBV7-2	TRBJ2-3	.	TGTGCCAGCAGCTTAGTACGCGGGAACACAGATACGCAGTATTTT	CASSLVRGNTDTQYF
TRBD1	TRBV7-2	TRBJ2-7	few	TGTGCCAGCAGCTTGTGGGGGGTGGGACAGGGGGAGTACGAGCAGTACTTC	CASSLWGVGQGEYEQYF